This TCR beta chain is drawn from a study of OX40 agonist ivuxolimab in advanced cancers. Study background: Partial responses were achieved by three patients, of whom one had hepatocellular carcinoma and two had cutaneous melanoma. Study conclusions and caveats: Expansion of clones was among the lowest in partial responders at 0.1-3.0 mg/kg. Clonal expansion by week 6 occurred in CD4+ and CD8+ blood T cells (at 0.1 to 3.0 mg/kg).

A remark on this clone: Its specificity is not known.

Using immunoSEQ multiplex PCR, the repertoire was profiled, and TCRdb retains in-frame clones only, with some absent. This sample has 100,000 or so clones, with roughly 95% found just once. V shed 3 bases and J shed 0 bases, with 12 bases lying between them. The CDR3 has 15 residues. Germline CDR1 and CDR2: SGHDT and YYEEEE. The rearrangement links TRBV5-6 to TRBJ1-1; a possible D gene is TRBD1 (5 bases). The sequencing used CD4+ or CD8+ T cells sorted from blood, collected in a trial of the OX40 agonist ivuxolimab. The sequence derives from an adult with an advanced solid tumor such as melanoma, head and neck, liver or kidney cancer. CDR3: CASSSGAGMNTEAFF. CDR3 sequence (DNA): TGTGCCAGCAGCTCCGGGGCAGGAATGAACACTGAAGCTTTCTTT. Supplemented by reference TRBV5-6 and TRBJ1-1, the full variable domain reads DAGVTQSPTHLIKTRGQQVTLRCSPKSGHDTVSWYQQALGQGPQFIFQYYEEEERQRGNFPDRFSGHQFPNYSSELNVNALLLGDSALYLCASSSGAGMNTEAFFGQGTRLTVV.